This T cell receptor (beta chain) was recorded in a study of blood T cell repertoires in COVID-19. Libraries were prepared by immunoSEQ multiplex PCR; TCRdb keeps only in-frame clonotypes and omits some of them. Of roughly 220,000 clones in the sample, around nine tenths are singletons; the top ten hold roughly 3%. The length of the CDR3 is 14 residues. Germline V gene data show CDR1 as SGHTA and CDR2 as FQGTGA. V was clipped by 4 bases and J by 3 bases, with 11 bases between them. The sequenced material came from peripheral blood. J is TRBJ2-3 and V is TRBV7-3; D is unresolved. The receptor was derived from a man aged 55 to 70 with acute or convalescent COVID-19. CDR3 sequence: CASSSPPRTDTQYF. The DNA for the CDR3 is TGTGCCAGCAGCTCCCCGCCGAGGACAGATACGCAGTATTTT. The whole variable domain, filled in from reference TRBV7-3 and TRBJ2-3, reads GAGVSQTPSNKVTEKGKYVELRCDPISGHTALYWYRQSLGQGPEFLIYFQGTGAADDSGLPNDRFFAVRPEGSVSTLKIQRTERGDSAVYLCASSSPPRTDTQYFGPGTRLTVL.